Each of the 2 T cell receptor beta chains below was sequenced from the same sample in a study of OX40 agonist ivuxolimab in advanced cancers. Sequencing used immunoSEQ multiplex PCR; TCRdb keeps in-frame clones, though not all of them. Of over 100,000 clones in the sample, approximately 92% were seen once. The sample here was CD4+ or CD8+ T cells sorted from blood, taken in a trial of the OX40 agonist ivuxolimab. All receptors derive from an adult with an advanced solid tumor such as melanoma, head and neck, liver or kidney cancer.

The genes are TRBV2 and TRBJ2-3; TRBD2 aligns across 8 bases. From germline, CDR1 is SNHLY and CDR2 FYNNEI. This CDR3 is built from 16 residues. Trimming removed 4 bases from V and 6 bases from J; junction bases left unmatched: 12. The CDR3: CASSGHGGAKADTQYF. In DNA, the CDR3 is TGTGCCAGCAGTGGCCACGGGGGGGCTAAAGCGGATACGCAGTATTTT.

J is TRBJ2-5 and V is TRBV7-2; maybe TRBD1 (6 bases). Trimming cost V 5 bases and J 5 bases, with 15 bases left between them. Germline lookup yields CDR1 SGHTA and CDR2 FQGNSA. The CDR3 totals 14 residues. CDR3 DNA: TGTGCCAGCAGCCACCTAAGGGGGTCGGAGACCCAGTACTTC. This sequence encodes CASSHLRGSETQYF.